This T cell receptor (beta chain) was sequenced in a study of beta chain features in type 1 diabetes (dated by TCRdb to the late 2010s). A note on the overall study: No differences in mean age, gender distribution, total cell number or subset yield were found between patients and healthy donors. Across all samples, roughly 110,000,000 sorted cells were examined, and cell number per subset correlated strongly with RNA yield. The study compared the TCRB repertoires of sorted circulating CD4+ T cell subsets in recently diagnosed type 1 diabetes patients with those in matched healthy donors. Regulatory and stem cell-like memory subsets were isolated from only 8 patients and 8 healthy donors, whereas naive and central memory subsets came from all 30 or so donors. Overall study outcomes, separate from this receptor: Because small numbers of individuals were included in the HLA sub-analyses, any influence of HLA type on TCRB rearrangement was left unresolved. PCR may preferentially amplify shorter templates, but because patient and control samples were amplified and corrected together, any resulting skew would affect both groups equally. Fewer insertions and more nucleotide deletions at VDJ recombination sites were observed in patients with type 1 diabetes, implying thymic rearrangement abnormalities. Naive, central memory and regulatory TCRB repertoires appeared to be more similar among patients than among healthy donors. Sequencing cDNA rather than genomic DNA could over-represent highly expressing activated cells, although activation and CD3 levels did not differ between groups. A moderate but significant shortening of TCRB CDR3 length was observed in type 1 diabetes patients in all four CD4+ subsets.

Trimming leaves V shorter by 4 bases and J shorter by 7 bases, with the junction holding 9 bases beyond the gene matches. Looking up the germline V gene (reference sequence) yields CDR1 SGHAT and CDR2 FQDESV. Counted from cysteine to phenylalanine, this CDR3 has 15 amino acids. The kept DNA is CDR3 alone, 45 bases in frame from the first base. Turning to this clone: What antigen it recognizes has not been identified. No much larger clone exists at a distance of one base, and base qualities are not known.

From each donor, a single peripheral blood sample of approximately 110 mL on average was drawn into heparinised tubes. Naive, central memory, regulatory and stem cell-like memory CD4+ T cells were sorted on a BD FACSAria II using a panel including CD45RO, CCR7, CD25, CD127, CD95 and CD27. All sorted populations exceeded 98% purity. PBMCs were isolated right away by Lymphoprep density gradient centrifugation and were stained directly, without culture. Samples were stained and sorted in pairs, with one healthy donor and one patient per experiment, so that batch effects were minimized. The entire isolated RNA was reverse transcribed using the High Capacity cDNA Reverse Transcription Kit, and thus expressed TCRB transcripts were sequenced. Deep immunoSEQ sequencing was performed on naive, central memory and regulatory T cell samples, with an average of around 3.5 million total reads per sample. Sorted cells were lysed in RLT buffer and RNA was extracted with DNase-treated RNeasy Micro or Mini kits, depending on cell number. To prevent cross-contamination, each cell subset was processed individually, whereas patient and healthy donor samples were processed jointly. The immunoSEQ multiplex PCR was used to amplify TCRB sequences from cDNA, generating 87-bp fragments that spanned the CDR3 region. The amplicons were sequenced using the Illumina HiSeq platform. Per the source publication's procedure: PCR bias was corrected computationally using synthetic template baselines, and reads within Hamming distance 2 were collapsed, with unmergeable singletons discarded. Reads were aligned against IMGT so that V, D and J genes, CDR3 length and insertions or deletions at six rearrangement sites could be assigned. Within each subset, clonotype counts were normalized to the number of sorted cells before true diversity and Gini coefficients were calculated with the tcR R package. The overlap coefficient, calculated on TCRB nucleotide sequences, was used to measure repertoire sharing. As a proxy for the pre-selection repertoire, out-of-frame TCRB sequences from naive cells were analyzed. The source is immuneACCESS, and TCRdb retained only in-frame sequences with V and J called. Part of the clones is not carried over; for the studies checked, unresolved V genes explain less than half of this, and the remainder is unexplained. That table supplies the V and J calls and clone size; D and trimming were determined from the DNA. For this sample there are fewer than 350,000 clones; about 20% appear just once. The biggest ten clones account for 0.035% to 0.05% of the sample.

The V and J genes are TRBV11-1 and TRBJ1-1; TRBD1 matches 10 bases in the middle. Input material: naive CD4+ T cells from blood. The cell subset or site label of this sample denotes: true naive CD4+ T cells. The receptor's source is a woman younger than 35 in good health. The nucleotides are TGTGCCAGCAGCTACCCGGGACAGGGGAAGGGTGAAGCTTTCTTT. Translated, it reads CASSYPGQGKGEAFF.